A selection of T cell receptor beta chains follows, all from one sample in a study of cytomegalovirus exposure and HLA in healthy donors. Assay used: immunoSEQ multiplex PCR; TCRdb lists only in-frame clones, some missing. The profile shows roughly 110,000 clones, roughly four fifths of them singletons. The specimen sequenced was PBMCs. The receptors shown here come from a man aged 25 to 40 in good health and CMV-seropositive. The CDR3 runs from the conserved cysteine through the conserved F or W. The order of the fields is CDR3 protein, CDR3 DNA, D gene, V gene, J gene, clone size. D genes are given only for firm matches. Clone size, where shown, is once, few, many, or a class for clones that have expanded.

CASSVAGGSQETQYF	TGTGCCAGCAGCGTAGCAGGAGGGTCGCAAGAGACCCAGTACTTC	.	TRBV9	TRBJ2-5	.
CASSFDRYSYEQYF	TGTGCCAGCAGTTTCGACAGGTACTCCTACGAGCAGTACTTC	.	TRBV27	TRBJ2-7	.
CASRSGQGGDEQYF	TGTGCAAGTCGCTCGGGACAGGGGGGCGACGAGCAGTACTTC	.	TRBV12-2	TRBJ2-7	.
CAWHTGSGLGQYF	TGTGCCTGGCACACAGGGTCTGGACTGGGGCAGTACTTC	.	TRBV30	TRBJ2-7	.
CASSLGEYGYTF	TGTGCCAGCAGCTTAGGGGAGTATGGCTACACCTTC	.	TRBV7-9	TRBJ1-2	once
CASSADYRGPLPFATNEKLFF	TGTGCCAGCAGTGCCGACTACAGGGGACCGCTTCCTTTTGCAACTAATGAAAAACTGTTTTTT	TRBD1	TRBV2	TRBJ1-4	medium-sized
CASSIRGVNQPQHF	TGTGCCAGTAGTATCAGGGGCGTAAATCAGCCCCAGCATTTT	.	TRBV19	TRBJ1-5	.
CASSYMLNTEAFF	TGTGCCAGCAGTTACATGCTGAACACTGAAGCTTTCTTT	.	TRBV27	TRBJ1-1	large
CASRPGLAGGETQYF	TGTGCCAGCAGACCCGGACTAGCGGGAGGAGAGACCCAGTACTTC	TRBD2	TRBV6-1	TRBJ2-5	few
CASRPSGSGGVYEQYF	TGTGCCAGCAGACCCTCCGGGTCAGGGGGTGTCTACGAGCAGTACTTC	TRBD1	TRBV28	TRBJ2-7	.
CASSLGQGALYGYTF	TGCGCCAGCAGCTTAGGACAGGGGGCGCTTTATGGCTACACCTTC	TRBD1	TRBV5-1	TRBJ1-2	.
CAIQDRADSPLHF	TGTGCCATCCAGGACAGGGCGGATTCACCCCTCCACTTT	TRBD1	TRBV10-3	TRBJ1-6	.
CASSIYASYGNQPQHF	TGTGCCAGTAGTATTTACGCCTCCTATGGTAATCAGCCCCAGCATTTT	.	TRBV19	TRBJ1-5	.
CASSSGTGDNSPLHF	TGTGCCAGCAGTTCCGGGACAGGGGATAATTCACCCCTCCACTTT	TRBD1	TRBV28	TRBJ1-6	once
CASSLARASMTQYF	TGTGCCAGCAGCTTGGCCAGGGCTTCGATGACCCAGTACTTC	.	TRBV5-4	TRBJ2-5	.
CASSPPGQGANEQFF	TGTGCCAGCTCACCACCGGGACAGGGGGCCAATGAGCAGTTCTTC	TRBD1	TRBV18	TRBJ2-1	.
CASSHRGGGRETQYF	TGTGCCAGCAGCCACCGCGGGGGCGGAAGGGAGACCCAGTACTTC	.	TRBV7-3	TRBJ2-5	.
CSVNVARSTDTQYF	TGCAGCGTAAACGTAGCTCGTAGCACAGATACGCAGTATTTT	.	TRBV29-1	TRBJ2-3	.
CASSYSHGLGNSPLHF	TGTGCCAGCAGTTACTCGCATGGACTGGGGAATTCACCCCTCCACTTT	.	TRBV6-5	TRBJ1-6	.
CASSEPAGGAYNEQFF	TGTGCCAGCAGTGAACCGGCCGGGGGGGCCTACAATGAGCAGTTCTTC	TRBD2	TRBV25-1	TRBJ2-1	.
CASRETLPTEAFF	TGTGCCAGCAGAGAGACACTGCCGACTGAAGCTTTCTTT	.	TRBV6-1	TRBJ1-1	.
CASSLSGTGRNEQYF	TGTGCCAGCAGCTTATCCGGGACAGGGCGCAACGAGCAGTACTTC	TRBD1	TRBV7-3	TRBJ2-7	.
CASSMGQGMANEQFF	TGTGCCAGCAGCATGGGACAGGGGATGGCAAATGAGCAGTTCTTC	TRBD1	TRBV9	TRBJ2-1	.
CASSGRTGGSEKLFF	TGTGCCAGCAGCGGACGGACAGGGGGAAGCGAAAAACTGTTTTTT	TRBD1	TRBV7-6	TRBJ1-4	few
CASSLTGQGGYGYTF	TGTGCCAGCAGCTTAACGGGACAGGGAGGATATGGCTACACCTTC	TRBD1	TRBV11-2	TRBJ1-2	.
CASNSGTGIYNEQFF	TGTGCCAGCAATTCCGGGACAGGGATTTACAATGAGCAGTTCTTC	TRBD1	TRBV6-5	TRBJ2-1	.
CASSIMSHTDTQYF	TGTGCCAGTAGTATTATGAGCCACACAGATACGCAGTATTTT	.	TRBV19	TRBJ2-3	.
CAWSAWTHTGELFF	TGTGCCTGGAGTGCTTGGACACACACCGGGGAGCTGTTTTTT	.	TRBV30	TRBJ2-2	.
CAWSGTGGNGYTF	TGTGCCTGGAGTGGTACAGGGGGAAATGGCTACACCTTC	TRBD1	TRBV30	TRBJ1-2	.
CASSLLQDDTEAFF	TGTGCCAGCAGCCTGCTACAGGATGACACTGAAGCTTTCTTT	.	TRBV7-9	TRBJ1-1	once
CASSQNSGENEQFF	TGTGCCAGCTCACAGAACTCAGGGGAGAATGAGCAGTTCTTC	.	TRBV18	TRBJ2-1	.
CASSLETAYGYTF	TGTGCCAGCAGCTTGGAAACAGCCTATGGCTACACCTTC	.	TRBV5-6	TRBJ1-2	few
CASSLGGFSGNTIYF	TGTGCCAGCAGTTTAGGAGGGTTTTCTGGAAACACCATATATTTT	.	TRBV28	TRBJ1-3	once
CASSINQAGYNEQFF	TGTGCCAGTAGTATAAATCAGGCCGGCTACAATGAGCAGTTCTTC	.	TRBV19	TRBJ2-1	.
CASSSPYRGRSGELFF	TGCGCCAGCAGCTCCCCATACAGGGGTAGGAGCGGGGAGCTGTTTTTT	TRBD1	TRBV5-1	TRBJ2-2	.
CASSTVNEGLTNGYTF	TGTGCCAGCTCAACCGTTAATGAGGGACTGACGAATGGCTACACCTTC	.	TRBV18	TRBJ1-2	.
CASRLAGGSYEQYF	TGTGCCAGCAGGCTAGCGGGGGGCTCCTACGAGCAGTACTTC	TRBD2	TRBV6-5	TRBJ2-7	.
CASSPLTLSTNEKLFF	TGTGCCAGCAGCCCCCTGACACTTTCAACTAATGAAAAACTGTTTTTT	.	TRBV11-2	TRBJ1-4	few
CASRGQAGSGYTF	TGTGCCAGCAGGGGACAGGCCGGGAGCGGCTACACCTTC	TRBD1	TRBV6-6	TRBJ1-2	.
CASSLPSYYNEQFF	TGTGCCAGCAGCTTACCCTCCTACTACAATGAGCAGTTCTTC	.	TRBV5-6	TRBJ2-1	.
CSSSLQGTMNQPQHF	TGTTCCAGCAGCTTGCAGGGGACAATGAATCAGCCCCAGCATTTT	.	TRBV7-9	TRBJ1-5	.
CASSRNRDRNRETQYF	TGCGCCAGCAGTCGGAACCGGGACAGGAACCGGGAGACCCAGTACTTC	TRBD1	TRBV23-1	TRBJ2-5	.
CASSRPQGSSEAFF	TGTGCCAGCTCACGACCCCAGGGGAGCTCTGAAGCTTTCTTT	.	TRBV18	TRBJ1-1	.
CASSGSTVQSEAFF	TGTGCCAGCAGTGGAAGCACGGTACAGTCTGAAGCTTTCTTT	.	TRBV2	TRBJ1-1	.
CASSVVLLNTEAFF	TGTGCCAGCAGTGTCGTCCTTTTGAACACTGAAGCTTTCTTT	.	TRBV6-6	TRBJ1-1	.
CASDQGWGYTF	TGTGCCAGCGATCAGGGTTGGGGCTACACCTTC	.	TRBV2	TRBJ1-2	few
CASSYSNAGGLAGTYTDTQYF	TGTGCCAGCAGTTATTCAAACGCGGGTGGGCTAGCGGGGACTTACACAGATACGCAGTATTTT	TRBD2	TRBV6-9	TRBJ2-3	.
CASRPTGQETQYF	TGTGCCAGCAGACCAACAGGGCAGGAGACCCAGTACTTC	.	TRBV6-5	TRBJ2-5	.
CASSYSSSGSTDTQYF	TGTGCCAGCAGTTACTCGTCTAGCGGGAGCACAGATACGCAGTATTTT	TRBD2	TRBV6-5	TRBJ2-3	.
CASAPVGTSGSLTRAQYF	TGTGCCAGCGCCCCAGTCGGGACTAGCGGGAGCCTAACCCGGGCCCAGTACTTC	TRBD2	TRBV11-2	TRBJ2-5	.
CASSEGWVANEQFF	TGTGCCAGCAGTGAAGGGTGGGTAGCCAATGAGCAGTTCTTC	.	TRBV6-1	TRBJ2-1	.
CASSYTTRGTEAFF	TGTGCCAGCAGTTACACCACGCGGGGGACTGAAGCTTTCTTT	.	TRBV6-6	TRBJ1-1	.
CASSLGRANYGYTF	TGTGCCAGCAGTTTGGGCAGAGCTAACTATGGCTACACCTTC	.	TRBV28	TRBJ1-2	.
CASRGMNTEAFF	TGTGCTTCCAGGGGAATGAACACTGAAGCTTTCTTT	.	TRBV7-9	TRBJ1-1	.
CASSGAFWTGGENEQFF	TGTGCCAGCAGCGGAGCGTTCTGGACAGGGGGAGAGAATGAGCAGTTCTTC	TRBD1	TRBV5-5	TRBJ2-1	.
CAISTQYTTEAFF	TGTGCCATCAGTACACAGTACACCACTGAAGCTTTCTTT	.	TRBV10-3	TRBJ1-1	.